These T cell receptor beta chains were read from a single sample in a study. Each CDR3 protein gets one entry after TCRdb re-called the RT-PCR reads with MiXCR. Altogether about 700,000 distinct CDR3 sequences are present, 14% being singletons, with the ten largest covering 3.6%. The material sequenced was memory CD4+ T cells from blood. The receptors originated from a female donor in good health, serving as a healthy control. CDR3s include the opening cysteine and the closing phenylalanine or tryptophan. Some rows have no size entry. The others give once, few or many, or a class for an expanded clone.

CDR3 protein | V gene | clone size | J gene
CASSLPRTHNEQFF | TRBV7-2 | few | TRBJ2-1
CASSFGGNYEQYF | TRBV7-2 | - | TRBJ2-7
CASTMGQGNQPQHF | TRBV19 | few | TRBJ1-5
CASSLRGVDQPQHF | TRBV12-3/TRBV12-4 | few | TRBJ1-5
CASRRTYEQYF | TRBV5-1 | - | TRBJ2-7
CASSPTGGKQPQHF | TRBV12-3/TRBV12-4 | - | TRBJ1-5
CSARDPTSGGLSSYNEQFF | TRBV20-1 | few | TRBJ2-1
CSVEEFDRDGEQFF | TRBV29-1 | - | TRBJ2-1
CASSYPGLAVNIQYF | TRBV6-2/TRBV6-3 | - | TRBJ2-4
CASSATGDGQPQHF | TRBV27 | - | TRBJ1-5
CASSLGPGADQPQHF | TRBV5-1 | many | TRBJ1-5
CSALAGVPYNEQFF | TRBV20-1 | - | TRBJ2-1
CASRARGESGSKLFF | TRBV7-8 | - | TRBJ1-4
CSAIPQRATNEKLFF | TRBV20-1 | - | TRBJ1-4
CASRLGLATYEQYF | TRBV6-5 | - | TRBJ2-7
CASSFGTGGNYEQYF | TRBV7-2 | many | TRBJ2-7
CAWEPAVSVETQYF | TRBV30 | - | TRBJ2-5
CATSRGTGELDTQYF | TRBV15 | many | TRBJ2-3
CASTSGLTLSYNEQFF | TRBV12-3/TRBV12-4 | many | TRBJ2-1
CAISEGGTEAFF | TRBV10-3 | many | TRBJ1-1
CASSFPTVGSTEAFF | TRBV7-9 | few | TRBJ1-1